Presented here are 10 T cell receptor beta chains from one specimen sequenced in a study of TIL therapy for anti-PD-1-resistant metastatic lung cancer. The libraries were made with immunoSEQ v3. Generated by immunoSEQ multiplex PCR, the TCRdb table keeps only in-frame clones and is missing some. The repertoire holds 50,000 to 60,000 clones, with 75% to 90% as singletons. Time point reported: pre-treatment sample, taken before nivolumab and TIL therapy. The sample here was blood, taken at baseline. The receptors were gathered from a person between 30 and 80 years old with non-small cell lung cancer.

V is TRBV5-4 and J is TRBJ2-5; maybe TRBD2 (6 bases). CDR1 is SGHNT, CDR2 YYREEE, per germline (reference sequence). Trimming took 3 bases from V and 0 from J, leaving 9 bases between them. The CDR3 runs to 14 residues. In nucleotides, the CDR3 is TGTGCCAGCAGCTCCGGGACTTACCAAGAGACCCAGTACTTC. It is translated as CASSSGTYQETQYF.

The rearrangement uses TRBV10-3 and TRBJ1-1; TRBD1 might be the D (6 bases). The CDR3 is made up of 14 amino acids. V lost 3 bases and J lost 1, with 9 bases in between. Per the germline V gene, CDR1 is ENHRY and CDR2 is SYGVKD. CDR3 in amino acids: CAISDWGPNTEAFF. The CDR3 nucleotides read TGTGCCATCAGTGACTGGGGGCCGAACACTGAAGCTTTCTTT.

This rearrangement joins TRBV28 to TRBJ2-4, with 8 bases lining up with TRBD2. This CDR3 contains 15 residues. The J segment lost 11 bases and the V segment lost 6 bases, leaving 15 bases of the junction unmatched. Germline loops: CDR1 MDHEN, CDR2 SYDVKM. CDR3 nucleotides: TGTGCCAGCAGCCTGGTTGGACTAGCCCGTGGGGTTCAGTACTTC. It specifies CASSLVGLARGVQYF.

This chain joins TRBV4-1 and TRBJ1-2, with D tentatively TRBD1 (5 bases). CDR1 is MGHRA and CDR2 is YSYEKL in the germline V gene. V lost 4 bases to trimming and J lost 7 bases, with 16 bases between them. This CDR3 spans 14 amino acids. The DNA for the CDR3 is TGCGCCAGCAGCCCGAGAGGGGTCCCAGCTGGCTACACCTTC. It codes for CASSPRGVPAGYTF.

This chain uses TRBV14 with TRBJ2-4; possibly TRBD2 for D (6 bases). Germline lookup yields CDR1 SGHDN and CDR2 FVKESK. The CDR3 sequence is 16 residues long. Trimming removed 4 bases at V and 3 bases at J, with 16 bases between. CDR3 sequence (DNA): TGTGCCAGCAGCCGACATAATGGGGGGAACAAAAACATTCAGTACTTC. This encodes CASSRHNGGNKNIQYF.

The table lists this clone with a count of one. The J gene is TRBJ1-1, the V gene TRBV19; the match to TRBD1 covers 8 bases. In germline, CDR1 is LNHDA, CDR2 SQIVND (reference sequence). J gave up 4 bases and V 5 bases, and 9 bases lay outside the gene matches. The CDR3 spans 15 residues. CDR3 sequence reads: CASSLRTGLSTEAFF. The CDR3 DNA reads TGTGCCAGTAGTCTTCGGACAGGGCTGAGCACTGAAGCTTTCTTT.

The genes are TRBV4-2 and TRBJ2-3; D gene uncertain. Trimming stripped 1 base from V and 1 base from J, with 27 bases between. CDR1 LGHNA and CDR2 YNFKEQ come from the germline V gene. The CDR3 loop spans 21 amino acids. CDR3 in DNA: TGTGCCAGCAGCCAAGGACCGGGTTGGGCCCCTGGAAGTGAACGCACAGATACGCAGTATTTT. This codes for CASSQGPGWAPGSERTDTQYF.

This clone was seen a few times. This chain connects TRBV19 to TRBJ1-5; D gene uncertain. The V gene's germline CDR1 is LNHDA and CDR2 SQIVND (reference sequence). V lost 3 bases to trimming and J lost 2 bases, with 11 bases between them. This CDR3 has 15 residues. DNA for the CDR3: TGTGCCAGTAGTATCGTCGGACGTGGCAATCAGCCCCAGCATTTT. It encodes CASSIVGRGNQPQHF.

The chain is built from TRBV15 and TRBJ2-7; tentatively, D is TRBD1 (6 bases). CDR1 is LNHNV and CDR2 is YYDKDF in the germline V gene (reference sequence). This CDR3 is built from 15 residues. V lost 1 base and J lost 2, with 12 bases in between. CDR3 bases: TGTGCCACCAGCAGAGTGGCCAGGGGTCCCTACGAGCAGTACTTC. Translating gives CATSRVARGPYEQYF.

This rearrangement joins TRBV6-2 or TRBV6-3 to TRBJ2-7; possibly TRBD1 for D (6 bases). Germline V gives CDR1 MNHEY, CDR2 SVGEGT. The CDR3 covers 14 residues. V lost 0 bases and J 7 bases, leaving 13 bases between the germline ends. CDR3 region: CASSYSGRGTEQYF. The CDR3 DNA reads as TGTGCCAGCAGTTACTCTGGCAGGGGCACGGAGCAGTACTTC.